These 32 T cell receptor beta chains were sequenced from one sample in a study of T cell changes during pregnancy in multiple sclerosis. This table comes from immunoSEQ multiplex PCR, and its TCRdb copy is limited to in-frame clones, with some not included. The top ten hold under 0.3% of the sample, which has under 85,000 clones, roughly nine tenths seen once. Sample: CD4+ T cells from peripheral blood mononuclear cells, taken in the third trimester of pregnancy. All receptors derive from a female donor in good health, enrolled as a control in a pregnancy study.

This chain connects TRBV7-2 to TRBJ1-6; maybe TRBD1 (6 bases). This CDR3 has 14 residues. V lost 5 bases and J 9 bases, leaving 14 bases between the germline ends. The germline gives CDR1 SGHTA, CDR2 FQGNSA. The CDR3 bases are TGTGCCAGCAGCGCCACAGGGTTTAGTTCACCCCTCCACTTT. Translation gives CASSATGFSSPLHF. Supplemented by reference TRBV7-2 and TRBJ1-6, the full variable domain reads GAGVSQSPSNKVTEKGKDVELRCDPISGHTALYWYRQSLGQGLEFLIYFQGNSAPDKSGLPSDRFSAERTGGSVSTLTIQRTQQEDSAVYLCASSATGFSSPLHFGNGTRLTVT.

The chain joins TRBV4-2 to TRBJ2-7; 10 positions match TRBD2. V was clipped by 2 bases and J by 3 bases; unmatched bases: 7. Germline V gives CDR1 LGHNA, CDR2 YNFKEQ. This CDR3 is built from 16 residues. The CDR3 region has the DNA TGTGCCAGCAGCCAACCCCGGACTAGCGGAGTCTACGAGCAGTACTTC. This gives the protein CASSQPRTSGVYEQYF.

The chain couples TRBV6-1 to TRBJ1-2; no reliable D call. V was pared by 8 bases and J by 1 base, with 11 bases between. The CDR3 has 13 amino acids. Germline values: CDR1 MNHNS, CDR2 SASEGT. This CDR3 reads CASRAGNNYGYTF. Here the CDR3 DNA reads TGTGCCAGCCGGGCGGGGAATAACTATGGCTACACCTTC.

The chain employs TRBV2 and TRBJ1-5; no definite D call. The V and J ends lost 4 bases and 5 bases respectively, with 6 bases between them. CDR1 is SNHLY, CDR2 FYNNEI, per germline. The CDR3 is made up of 12 amino acids. This CDR3 reads CASSVEYQPQHF. As DNA, the CDR3 is TGTGCCAGCAGTGTTGAGTATCAGCCCCAGCATTTT. Full variable domain (outside the CDR3, taken from reference TRBV2 and TRBJ1-5): EPEVTQTPSHQVTQMGQEVILRCVPISNHLYFYWYRQILGQKVEFLVSFYNNEISEKSEIFDDQFSVERPDGSNFTLKIRSTKLEDSAMYFCASSVEYQPQHFGDGTRLSIL.

This chain uses TRBV2 with TRBJ1-3; unclear D gene. Trimming took off 2 bases at V and 9 bases at J, with 8 bases between the two ends. The CDR3 totals 12 residues. From germline, CDR1 is SNHLY and CDR2 FYNNEI. CDR3 bases: TGTGCCAGCAGTGAACGGTCCCGCACCATATATTTT. Translating gives CASSERSRTIYF.

The chain uses TRBV30 and TRBJ2-3, with TRBD2 as a possible D gene (6 bases). This CDR3 is 13 amino acids long. V dropped 1 base and J dropped 4 bases, with 9 bases sitting between them. Germline V gene lookup returns CDR1 GTSNPN and CDR2 SVGIG (reference sequence). The CDR3 nucleotides are TGTGCCTGGAGTGCGTGGAGGGCAGATACGCAGTATTTT. Its translation: CAWSAWRADTQYF.

The rearrangement uses TRBV4-2 and TRBJ2-1; no firm D call. Deletions cut 1 base from V and 5 bases from J, with 6 bases between. The length of the CDR3 is 13 residues. Germline-derived CDR1 and CDR2 are LGHNA and YNFKEQ. The CDR3 region has the DNA TGTGCCAGCAGCCAAGTCTCAGACAATGAGCAGTTCTTC. This translates into CASSQVSDNEQFF.

The chain combines TRBV7-2 with TRBJ1-2; D might be TRBD1 (6 bases). The germline gives CDR1 SGHTA, CDR2 FQGNSA. V lost 2 bases and J 8 bases, leaving 9 bases between the germline ends. This CDR3 is built from 12 residues. DNA for the CDR3: TGTGCCAGCAGCTTAACGGGGGGCGGCTACACCTTC. Translated, it gives CASSLTGGGYTF.

The chain joins TRBV6-5 to TRBJ1-4; D might be TRBD1 (5 bases). This CDR3 has 15 residues. Trimming left V 3 bases short and J 6 bases short, with 14 bases between. Germline V gene lookup returns CDR1 MNHEY and CDR2 SVGAGI. CDR3 in amino acids: CASSYIGQGHEKLFF. The CDR3 DNA reads as TGTGCCAGCAGTTATATTGGCCAGGGTCATGAAAAACTGTTTTTT.

The V call is TRBV5-1, the J call TRBJ2-3, with 8 bases that match TRBD2. V trimming: 4 bases; J trimming: 2 bases; junction bases outside the gene matches: 9. This CDR3 region has 16 residues. Germline assignment: CDR1 SGHRS and CDR2 YFSETQ. CDR3 sequence: CASSRGGGTSTDTQYF. CDR3 DNA: TGCGCCAGCAGCAGGGGCGGGGGGACCTCCACAGATACGCAGTATTTT.

The chain couples TRBV11-2 to TRBJ2-5; D perhaps matches TRBD2 (5 bases). V was pared by 0 bases and J by 7 bases, with 12 bases between. Germline assignment: CDR1 SGHAT and CDR2 FQNNGV. This CDR3 region has 14 residues. The CDR3 DNA reads TGTGCCAGCAGCTTAGAACCGATCCGGGGGACCCAGTACTTC. The encoded protein is CASSLEPIRGTQYF.

This sequence joins TRBV7-8 and TRBJ1-5, with 9 bases identical to TRBD1. The CDR3 totals 16 residues. Germline V gives CDR1 SGHVS, CDR2 FQNEAQ. V was clipped by 6 bases and J by 4 bases; unmatched bases: 10. CDR3 in DNA: TGTGCCAGCAGTTTTGAGTGGACAGGGGCTAATCAGCCCCAGCATTTT. It codes for CASSFEWTGANQPQHF.

The chain carries TRBV19 and TRBJ2-4; the D gene is possibly TRBD1 (6 bases). V lost 1 base to trimming and J lost 5 bases, with 12 bases between them. The CDR3 spans 15 residues. The germline V gene encodes CDR1 LNHDA and CDR2 SQIVND (reference sequence). This CDR3 reads CASSIGGAGENIQYF. CDR3 bases: TGTGCCAGTAGTATAGGAGGTGCAGGGGAAAACATTCAGTACTTC. The variable domain in full, with the rest retrieved from reference TRBV19 and TRBJ2-4, is DGGITQSPKYLFRKEGQNVTLSCEQNLNHDAMYWYRQDPGQGLRLIYYSQIVNDFQKGDIAEGYSVSREKKESFPLTVTSAQKNPTAFYLCASSIGGAGENIQYFGAGTRLSVL.

The chain combines TRBV5-1 with TRBJ2-5; D is ambiguous. From germline, CDR1 is SGHRS and CDR2 YFSETQ. V shed 2 bases and J shed 2 bases, with 7 bases lying between them. The CDR3 covers 13 residues. CDR3 coding DNA: TGCGCCAGCAGCTTTGACATTCAAGAGACCCAGTACTTC. It yields the protein CASSFDIQETQYF.

The rearrangement uses TRBV11-3 and TRBJ2-5; D is ambiguous. Trimming shortened V by 5 bases and J by 5 bases, and 6 bases separated the two germline ends. CDR1 SGHNT and CDR2 YENEEA come from the germline V gene. The CDR3 length is 11 residues. The CDR3 spells CASSRRETQYF. Here the CDR3 DNA reads TGTGCCAGCAGCCGCCGGGAGACCCAGTACTTC.

This rearrangement joins TRBV5-5 to TRBJ1-2; TRBD1 matches 7 bases. Trimming at V came to 2 bases and at J to 0 bases, leaving 1 base not matched to a gene. Germline V gene data show CDR1 as SGHKS and CDR2 as YYEKEE (reference sequence). This CDR3 has 14 amino acids. The CDR3 nucleotides read TGTGCCAGCAGCTTAGGGACAGCTAACTATGGCTACACCTTC. Amino acid sequence: CASSLGTANYGYTF. Full variable domain (remainder filled in from reference TRBV5-5 and TRBJ1-2): DAGVTQSPTHLIKTRGQQVTLRCSPISGHKSVSWYQQVLGQGPQFIFQYYEKEERGRGNFPDRFSARQFPNYSSELNVNALLLGDSALYLCASSLGTANYGYTFGSGTRLTVV.

This chain links TRBV5-4 with TRBJ2-2, with TRBD1 matching over 8 bases. The germline gives CDR1 SGHNT, CDR2 YYREEE (reference sequence). The CDR3 is 15 residues long. V was pared by 2 bases and J by 1 base, with 1 base of the junction left unmatched. CDR3: CASSFDRGNTGELFF. The CDR3 nucleotides are TGTGCCAGCAGCTTTGACAGGGGGAACACCGGGGAGCTGTTTTTT.

V usage is TRBV18 and J usage is TRBJ2-1; no clear D gene. The germline V gene encodes CDR1 KGHSH and CDR2 LQKENI. V was clipped by 0 bases and J by 3 bases, with 6 bases between them. The CDR3 loop spans 14 amino acids. CDR3 region: CASSPPAVYNEQFF. CDR3 DNA sequence: TGTGCCAGCTCACCACCGGCAGTCTACAATGAGCAGTTCTTC.

This rearrangement joins TRBV7-3 to TRBJ1-6; no definite D call. CDR3 length: 15 amino acids. V was trimmed by 1 base and J by 7 bases, leaving 11 bases between them. The germline V gene has CDR1 SGHTA and CDR2 FQGTGA. CDR3 in amino acids: CASSLSRLENSPLHF. CDR3 in DNA: TGTGCCAGCAGCTTAAGCAGGTTGGAAAATTCACCCCTCCACTTT.

J is TRBJ2-1 and V is TRBV30; 10 bases align to TRBD2. V lost 3 bases, J lost 6 bases, and 8 bases stayed unmatched. Germline-derived CDR1 and CDR2 are GTSNPN and SVGIG (reference sequence). The CDR3 is 15 residues long. CDR3 region: CAWRQRGGHVNEQFF. For the CDR3, the DNA is TGTGCCTGGAGACAGCGGGGGGGCCATGTCAATGAGCAGTTCTTC.

This clone was observed once. This chain uses TRBV11-3 with TRBJ1-5, with D possibly being TRBD1 (5 bases). Germline values: CDR1 SGHNT, CDR2 YENEEA. This CDR3 region has 13 residues. With 4 bases removed from V and 7 bases from J, the gap between germline ends came to 11 bases. The CDR3 loop is CASSSTADQPQHF. CDR3 nucleotides: TGTGCCAGCAGCTCGACAGCAGACCAGCCCCAGCATTTT.

V and J are TRBV6-1 and TRBJ1-5; D might be TRBD1 (6 bases). The V gene's germline CDR1 is MNHNS and CDR2 SASEGT. This CDR3 region has 13 residues. V was trimmed by 6 bases and J by 6 bases, leaving 12 bases between them. CDR3 sequence reads: CASRKGGSQPQHF. The CDR3 DNA reads TGTGCCAGCAGGAAGGGGGGGAGTCAGCCCCAGCATTTT.

The V call is TRBV7-3, the J call TRBJ2-1; 10 bases line up with TRBD1. V gave up 7 bases and J gave up 15 bases; unmatched junction bases: 9. CDR3 length: 12 amino acids. Germline CDR1 SGHTA, CDR2 FQGTGA. The CDR3 DNA sequence: TGTGCCAGCAACATAAGACAGGGGGCACGGTTCTTC. The encoded protein is CASNIRQGARFF.

This rearrangement joins TRBV10-3 to TRBJ2-5, with 7 nucleotides matching TRBD1. Germline CDR1 reads ENHRY; CDR2 reads SYGVKD. CDR3 length: 14 residues. Germline trimming cut 3 bases from V and 2 bases from J; bases unmatched to any gene: 3. CDR3 DNA: TGTGCCATCAGTGACTCAGGGGGACAAGAGACCCAGTACTTC. It specifies CAISDSGGQETQYF.

This clone appeared once. The V call is TRBV6-5, the J call TRBJ1-2; D gene ambiguous. The CDR3 loop spans 15 amino acids. Germline lookup yields CDR1 MNHEY and CDR2 SVGAGI. V dropped 4 bases and J dropped 5 bases, with 17 bases sitting between them. CDR3 loop: CASSFGGFGLYGYTF. Written as DNA, the CDR3 is TGTGCCAGCAGTTTCGGCGGGTTTGGGTTGTATGGCTACACCTTC.

V is TRBV6-1 and J is TRBJ1-5; D is uncertain. V lost 2 bases, J lost 1 base, and 9 bases lay in between. The CDR3 runs to 15 residues. CDR1 and CDR2 from the germline V gene are MNHNS and SASEGT. The CDR3 sequence is CASSENGLSNQPQHF. In nucleotides, the CDR3 is TGTGCCAGCAGTGAAAATGGACTGAGCAATCAGCCCCAGCATTTT.

The chain joins TRBV18 to TRBJ1-5, with D perhaps TRBD1 (6 bases). Trimming removed 1 base at V and 0 bases at J, with 16 bases between. From germline, CDR1 is KGHSH and CDR2 LQKENI. The length of the CDR3 is 18 residues. The CDR3 reads CASSPLGQGTYSNQPQHF. CDR3 DNA sequence: TGTGCCAGCTCACCACTCGGTCAGGGGACCTATAGCAATCAGCCCCAGCATTTT.

This chain uses TRBV4-3 with TRBJ2-1; TRBD2 is a possible D gene (5 bases). The CDR3 totals 14 residues. V lost 3 bases, J lost 4 bases, and 10 bases lay in between. Germline lookup yields CDR1 LGHNA and CDR2 YSLEER. The CDR3 loop reads CASSHVEGYNEQFF. The CDR3 region has the DNA TGCGCCAGCAGCCACGTTGAGGGATACAATGAGCAGTTCTTC.

The chain employs TRBV7-2 and TRBJ1-2; D is possibly TRBD1 (5 bases). The CDR3 runs to 14 residues. CDR1 and CDR2 (germline): SGHTA, FQGNSA. The V and J ends lost 5 bases and 6 bases respectively, with 16 bases between them. Here the CDR3 DNA reads TGTGCCAGCAGCCCCCCGGGGAGGGGCCATGGCTACACCTTC. Translating gives CASSPPGRGHGYTF.

The chain joins TRBV15 to TRBJ1-2; a weak D match, TRBD1 (5 bases). The CDR3 is 13 residues long. Germline values: CDR1 LNHNV, CDR2 YYDKDF (reference sequence). Trimming shortened V by 5 bases and J by 4 bases, and 11 bases separated the two germline ends. CDR3 bases: TGTGCCACCAGCGTTGACAGAACCTATGGCTACACCTTC. Translated: CATSVDRTYGYTF.

The chain is built from TRBV20-1 and TRBJ2-1; D may be TRBD2 (6 bases). The CDR3 contains 11 residues. Germline V lookup: CDR1 DFQATT, CDR2 SNEGSKA (reference sequence). V was pared by 2 bases and J by 15 bases, with 14 bases between. CDR3 nucleotide sequence: TGCAGTGCTAGATCCCGACTAGATCGGTTCTTC. Amino acids: CSARSRLDRFF.

The chain uses TRBV6-5 and TRBJ2-7; 7 nucleotides agree with TRBD1. The CDR3 consists of 12 residues. J was trimmed by 6 bases and V by 5 bases; bases with no gene match: 4. Germline V gives CDR1 MNHEY, CDR2 SVGAGI. The chain's CDR3 is CASSPGTVEQYF. CDR3 nucleotide sequence: TGTGCCAGCAGTCCTGGGACAGTCGAGCAGTACTTC.